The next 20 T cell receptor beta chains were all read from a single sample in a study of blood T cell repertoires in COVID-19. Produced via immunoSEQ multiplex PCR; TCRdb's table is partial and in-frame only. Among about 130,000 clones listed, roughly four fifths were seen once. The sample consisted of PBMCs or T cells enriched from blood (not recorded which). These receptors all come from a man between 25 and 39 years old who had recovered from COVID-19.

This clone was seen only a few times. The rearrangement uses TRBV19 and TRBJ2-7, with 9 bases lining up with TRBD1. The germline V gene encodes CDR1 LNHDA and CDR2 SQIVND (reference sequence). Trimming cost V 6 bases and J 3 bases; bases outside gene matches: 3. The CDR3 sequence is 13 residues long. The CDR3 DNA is TGTGCCAGTAGCACAGGGGGCGTCTACGAGCAGTACTTC. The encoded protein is CASSTGGVYEQYF.

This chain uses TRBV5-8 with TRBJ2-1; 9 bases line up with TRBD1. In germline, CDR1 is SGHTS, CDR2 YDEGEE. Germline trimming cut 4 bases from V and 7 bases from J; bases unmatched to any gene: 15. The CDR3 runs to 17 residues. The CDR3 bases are TGTGCCAGCAGCCCTCGACCCCCGGGACAGGGTTGGAATGAGCAGTTCTTC. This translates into CASSPRPPGQGWNEQFF.

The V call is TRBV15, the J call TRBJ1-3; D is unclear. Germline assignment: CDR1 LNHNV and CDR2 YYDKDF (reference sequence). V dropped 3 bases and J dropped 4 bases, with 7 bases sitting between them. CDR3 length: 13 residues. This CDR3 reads CATSSRGGNTIYF. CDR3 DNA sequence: TGTGCCACCAGCAGTAGAGGGGGAAACACCATATATTTT.

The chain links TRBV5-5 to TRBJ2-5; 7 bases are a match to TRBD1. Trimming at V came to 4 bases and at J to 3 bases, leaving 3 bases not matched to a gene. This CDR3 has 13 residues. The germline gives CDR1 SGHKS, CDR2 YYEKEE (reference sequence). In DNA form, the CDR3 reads TGTGCCAGCAGCCGAGACAGGGAAGAGACCCAGTACTTC. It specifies CASSRDREETQYF.

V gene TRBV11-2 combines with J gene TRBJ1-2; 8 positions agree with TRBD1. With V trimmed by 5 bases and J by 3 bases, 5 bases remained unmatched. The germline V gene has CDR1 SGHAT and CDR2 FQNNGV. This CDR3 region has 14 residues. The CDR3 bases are TGTGCCAGCAGCACGACAGGGGCCCACTATGGCTACACCTTC. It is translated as CASSTTGAHYGYTF.

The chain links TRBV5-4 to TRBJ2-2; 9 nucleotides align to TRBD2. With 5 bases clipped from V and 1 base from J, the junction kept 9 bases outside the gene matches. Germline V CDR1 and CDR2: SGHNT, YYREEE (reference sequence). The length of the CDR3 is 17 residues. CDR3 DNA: TGTGCCAGCAGTACACCATTAGCGGGGGAGAACACCGGGGAGCTGTTTTTT. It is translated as CASSTPLAGENTGELFF.

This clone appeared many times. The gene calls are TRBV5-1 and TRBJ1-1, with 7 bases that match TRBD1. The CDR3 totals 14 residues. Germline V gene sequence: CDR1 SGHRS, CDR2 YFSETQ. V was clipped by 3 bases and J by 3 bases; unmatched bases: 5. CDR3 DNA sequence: TGCGCCAGCAGCTCCCGACAGGGAGACACTGAAGCTTTCTTT. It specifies CASSSRQGDTEAFF.

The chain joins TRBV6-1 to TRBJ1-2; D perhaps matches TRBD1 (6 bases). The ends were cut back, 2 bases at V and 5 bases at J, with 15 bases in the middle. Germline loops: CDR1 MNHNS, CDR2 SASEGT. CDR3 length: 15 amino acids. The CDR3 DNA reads TGTGCCAGCAGTGAAACGCGGTCAGGGGATTATGGCTACACCTTC. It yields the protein CASSETRSGDYGYTF.

The CDR3 region has the DNA TGCGCCAGCAGCCTCACCCAGGGCGAAAAACTGTTTTTT. Translation: CASSLTQGEKLFF. The chain employs TRBV5-1 and TRBJ1-4; D possibly corresponds to TRBD1 (5 bases). The germline V gene has CDR1 SGHRS and CDR2 YFSETQ. V was trimmed by 4 bases and J by 8 bases, leaving 12 bases between them. The CDR3 extends over 13 amino acids.

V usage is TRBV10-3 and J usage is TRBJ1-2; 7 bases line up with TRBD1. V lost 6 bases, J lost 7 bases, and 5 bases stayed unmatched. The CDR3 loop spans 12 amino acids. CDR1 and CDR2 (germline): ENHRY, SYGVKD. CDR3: CAISDREAGYTF. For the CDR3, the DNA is TGTGCCATCAGCGACAGGGAAGCTGGCTACACCTTC.

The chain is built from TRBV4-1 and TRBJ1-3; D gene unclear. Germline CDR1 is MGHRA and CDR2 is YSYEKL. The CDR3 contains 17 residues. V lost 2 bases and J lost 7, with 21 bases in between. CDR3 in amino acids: CASSQPSSAGRGNTIYF. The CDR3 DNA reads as TGCGCCAGCAGCCAACCAAGTTCAGCGGGTCGCGGTAACACCATATATTTT.

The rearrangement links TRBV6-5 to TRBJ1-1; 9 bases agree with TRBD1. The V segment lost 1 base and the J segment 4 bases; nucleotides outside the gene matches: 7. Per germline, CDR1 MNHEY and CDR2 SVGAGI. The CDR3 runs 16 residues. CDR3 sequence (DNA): TGTGCCAGCAGTTACTTTTACAGGGGGCGCGGCACTGAAGCTTTCTTT. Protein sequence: CASSYFYRGRGTEAFF.

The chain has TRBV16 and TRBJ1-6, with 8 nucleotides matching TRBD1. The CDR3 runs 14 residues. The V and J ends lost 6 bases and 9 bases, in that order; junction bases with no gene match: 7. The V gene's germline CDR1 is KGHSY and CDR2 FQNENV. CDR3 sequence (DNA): TGTGCCAGCAGTTCCGACAGGGGAAGTTCACCCCTCCACTTT. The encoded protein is CASSSDRGSSPLHF.

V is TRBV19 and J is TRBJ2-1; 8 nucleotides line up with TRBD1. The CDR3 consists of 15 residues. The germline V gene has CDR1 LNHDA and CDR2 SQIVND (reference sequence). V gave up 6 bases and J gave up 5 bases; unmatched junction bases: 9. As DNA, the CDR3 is TGTGCCAGTAGGACCGGACAGGGATCGGACAATGAGCAGTTCTTC. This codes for CASRTGQGSDNEQFF.

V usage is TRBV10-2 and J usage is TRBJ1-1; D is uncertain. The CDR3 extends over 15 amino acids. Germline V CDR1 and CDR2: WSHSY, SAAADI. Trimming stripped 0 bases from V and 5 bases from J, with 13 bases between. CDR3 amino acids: CASSESIPGRTEAFF. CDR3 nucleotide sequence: TGCGCCAGCAGTGAGTCGATCCCCGGGAGGACTGAAGCTTTCTTT.

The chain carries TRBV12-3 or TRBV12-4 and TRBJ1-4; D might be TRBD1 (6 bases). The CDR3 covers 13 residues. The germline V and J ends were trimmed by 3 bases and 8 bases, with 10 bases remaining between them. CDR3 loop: CASSFRGREKLFF. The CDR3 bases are TGTGCCAGCAGTTTCAGGGGTCGGGAAAAACTGTTTTTT.

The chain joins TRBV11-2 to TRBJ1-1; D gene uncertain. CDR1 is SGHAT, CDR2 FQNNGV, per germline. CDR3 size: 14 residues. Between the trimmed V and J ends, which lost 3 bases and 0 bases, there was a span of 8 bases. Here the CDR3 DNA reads TGTGCCAGCAGCTTTGGGCAGCTGAACACTGAAGCTTTCTTT. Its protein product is CASSFGQLNTEAFF.

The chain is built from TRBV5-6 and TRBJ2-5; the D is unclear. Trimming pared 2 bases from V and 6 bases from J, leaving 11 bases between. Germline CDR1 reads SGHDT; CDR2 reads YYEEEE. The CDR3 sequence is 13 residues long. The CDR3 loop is CASSFWARQTQYF. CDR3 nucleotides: TGTGCCAGCAGCTTTTGGGCCAGACAGACCCAGTACTTC.

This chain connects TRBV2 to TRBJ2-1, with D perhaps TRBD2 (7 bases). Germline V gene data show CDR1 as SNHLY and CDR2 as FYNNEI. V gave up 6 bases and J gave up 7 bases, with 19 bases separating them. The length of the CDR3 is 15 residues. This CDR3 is CASREGVLAWNEQFF. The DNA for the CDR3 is TGTGCCAGCAGGGAGGGGGTACTAGCGTGGAATGAGCAGTTCTTC.

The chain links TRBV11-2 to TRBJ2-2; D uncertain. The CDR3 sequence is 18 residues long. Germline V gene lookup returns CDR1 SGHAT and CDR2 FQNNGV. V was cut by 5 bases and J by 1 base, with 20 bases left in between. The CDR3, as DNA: TGTGCCAGCAGCGCCCGCGGTCGTTTAGGTTTGAACACCGGGGAGCTGTTTTTT. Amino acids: CASSARGRLGLNTGELFF.